These T cell receptor beta chains were read from a single sample in a study of OX40 agonist ivuxolimab in advanced cancers. TCRdb keeps only in-frame clones here, not all; method: immunoSEQ multiplex PCR. The sample includes 85,000 to 90,000 clones, 92% seen only once; the top ten take around 1.1%. The input for sequencing was CD4+ or CD8+ T cells sorted from blood, taken in a trial of the OX40 agonist ivuxolimab. These receptors originate from an adult with an advanced solid tumor such as melanoma, head and neck, liver or kidney cancer. CDR3s include the opening cysteine and the closing phenylalanine or tryptophan. D genes are given only for firm matches. Not every row has a clone size; where given, it reads once, few, many or a size class.

>TRBV25-1|few|-|TRBJ1-1
TGTGCCAGCAGGTCATTGAACACTGAAGCTTTCTTT
CASRSLNTEAFF
>TRBV5-1|-|TRBD1|TRBJ1-5
TGCGCCAGCAGCTTGACAGGGGCGCAGCCCCAGCATTTT
CASSLTGAQPQHF
>TRBV14|-|-|TRBJ2-7
TGTGCCAGCAGCAGCAGGGGCTCCTACGAGCAGTACTTC
CASSSRGSYEQYF
>TRBV28|-|-|TRBJ1-1
TGTGCCAGCAGTTTAGAGAGTTTGGGTAGGCCCAAGAACACTGAAGCTTTCTTT
CASSLESLGRPKNTEAFF
>TRBV5-1|-|TRBD1|TRBJ2-5
TGCGCCAGCAGCCAGGGACAGGGGGTCGGGGAGACCCAGTACTTC
CASSQGQGVGETQYF
>TRBV6-1|-|TRBD2|TRBJ2-7
TGTGCCAGCAGGGCTAGCGGGAGTCCCAAGTGGGAGCAGTACTTC
CASRASGSPKWEQYF
>TRBV30|-|-|TRBJ2-7
TGTGCCTGGAGTCTTAACTACGAGCAGTACTTC
CAWSLNYEQYF
>TRBV19|-|-|TRBJ2-4
TGTGCCAGTAGTATTGGGTTTTCCGTAGCCAAAAACATTCAGTACTTC
CASSIGFSVAKNIQYF
>TRBV19|-|-|TRBJ2-3
TGTGCCAGTAGCAGGACGAATGTGGGCACAGATACGCAGTATTTT
CASSRTNVGTDTQYF
>TRBV18|-|-|TRBJ2-2
TGTGCCAGCTCACCACCGGGGCACCGGCCGAACACCGGGGAGCTGTTTTTT
CASSPPGHRPNTGELFF
>TRBV5-5|-|-|TRBJ2-1
TGTGCCAGCAGCTTGACAGGGACCTACAATGAGCAGTTCTTC
CASSLTGTYNEQFF
>TRBV19|-|TRBD1|TRBJ2-7
TGTGCCAGTAGTGGGACAGGGCTGATCCAGCAGTACTTC
CASSGTGLIQQYF
>TRBV10-3|-|-|TRBJ1-1
TGTGCCATCAGTAGGGCGGGCCCGAACACTGAAGCTTTCTTT
CAISRAGPNTEAFF
>TRBV2|-|TRBD1|TRBJ2-5
TGTGCCAGCCGAACAGGGGGGATAGAGACCCAGTACTTC
CASRTGGIETQYF
>TRBV12-5|-|-|TRBJ2-3
TGTGCTAGTGGTCCCGGACAGCTTGGCTCAGATACGCAGTATTTT
CASGPGQLGSDTQYF
>TRBV19|-|TRBD1|TRBJ2-2
TGTGCCACACGACAGGGGGGGGCCGGGGAGCTGTTTTTT
CATRQGGAGELFF
>TRBV28|-|-|TRBJ1-1
TGTGCCAGCAACCAGGGACTTATGGCTTTCTTT
CASNQGLMAFF
>TRBV19|-|TRBD2|TRBJ2-7
TGTGCCAGTAGTGGTAGCGGGAGTTCCGAGCAGTACTTC
CASSGSGSSEQYF
>TRBV11-2|-|-|TRBJ2-3
TGTGCCAGCAGCTTAGGATCCGTGGATACGCAGTATTTT
CASSLGSVDTQYF
>TRBV2|-|-|TRBJ1-2
TGTGCCAGCAGTGAATCTTTGGGGACTGTCGGTGGCTACACCTTC
CASSESLGTVGGYTF
>TRBV6-6|-|TRBD1|TRBJ1-4
TGTGCCAGCAGTGGGACAGGAAATGAAAAACTGTTTTTT
CASSGTGNEKLFF
>TRBV6-5|-|-|TRBJ2-7
TGTGCCAGCAGTCCCCGGGACGTACTGTACGAGCAGTACTTC
CASSPRDVLYEQYF
>TRBV5-1|-|-|TRBJ2-1
TGCGCCAGCAGCACCCTTGGACACGGCAACCCGTACAATGAGCAGTTCTTC
CASSTLGHGNPYNEQFF
>TRBV7-9|-|-|TRBJ1-4
TGTGCCAGCAGCCCGCGGACGTCAACTAATGAAAAACTGTTTTTT
CASSPRTSTNEKLFF
>TRBV5-1|-|-|TRBJ2-3
TGCGCCAGCAGCTTGGGGTCAGGTTATTCAAATACGCAGTATTTT
CASSLGSGYSNTQYF
>TRBV6-1|-|-|TRBJ2-7
TGTGCCAGCATTCTGGGACTGCCGCCCAACGAGCAGTACTTC
CASILGLPPNEQYF
>TRBV5-1|-|TRBD2|TRBJ2-7
TGCGCCAGCAGCTTAGCGGGGGAATTATACGAGCAGTACTTC
CASSLAGELYEQYF
>TRBV5-1|-|TRBD1|TRBJ2-5
TGCGCCAGCAGCTCGCTCGGGGCAGGGGGTGCCCAGTACTTC
CASSSLGAGGAQYF
>TRBV5-6|-|-|TRBJ2-7
TGTGCCAGCAGCTTGTACATTTCCTACGAGCAGTACTTC
CASSLYISYEQYF
>TRBV7-2|-|-|TRBJ2-7
TGTGCCAGCAGCTTAGGGCTGGCGTCCTACGAGCAGTACTTC
CASSLGLASYEQYF
>TRBV28|-|-|TRBJ1-1
TGTGCCAGCAGCCCGTGGGACACTGAAGCTTTCTTT
CASSPWDTEAFF
>TRBV19|-|TRBD2|TRBJ2-2
TGTGCCAGTATCGGACTAGCGGGAGGTCGGTTCACCGGGGAGCTGTTTTTT
CASIGLAGGRFTGELFF
>TRBV11-2|-|-|TRBJ2-7
TGTGCCAGCAGCTTAGAACGGACAGAGACCTACGAGCAGTACTTC
CASSLERTETYEQYF
>TRBV5-1|-|-|TRBJ2-7
TGCGCCAGCAGCTTGGCCCCGGGGTCATCGGCCTACGAGCAGTACTTC
CASSLAPGSSAYEQYF
>TRBV5-1|once|-|TRBJ2-3
TGCGCCAGCAGCTTGGCGGCAGGGATGACAGATACGCAGTATTTT
CASSLAAGMTDTQYF
>TRBV28|-|-|TRBJ1-5
TGTGCCAGCAGTTTGGGGGGGGGAAAACAGCCCCAGCATTTT
CASSLGGGKQPQHF
>TRBV9|-|-|TRBJ2-2
TGTGCCAGCAGCGTATCGGGCGGGGAGCTGTTTTTT
CASSVSGGELFF
>TRBV4-1|-|-|TRBJ2-7
TGCGCCAGCAGCCAAGGTGGGGCAGGCCGGGGGTCCTACGAGCAGTACTTC
CASSQGGAGRGSYEQYF
>TRBV18|-|-|TRBJ2-4
TGTGCCAGCTCACCACCGTCCAGGGAAGGAGACATTCAGTACTTC
CASSPPSREGDIQYF
>TRBV28|-|-|TRBJ1-2
TGTGCCAGCAGTTTGGTCGTGGGTTTGGGTGGCTACACCTTC
CASSLVVGLGGYTF
>TRBV5-1|-|-|TRBJ2-5
TGCGCCAGCAGCCGGAACGGCCAAGAGACCCAGTACTTC
CASSRNGQETQYF
>TRBV19|once|-|TRBJ1-1
TGTGCCAGTGACCGGAGGGGCACTGAAGCTTTCTTT
CASDRRGTEAFF
>TRBV9|-|TRBD1|TRBJ2-7
TGTGCCAGCAGCTTTGGGACAGGGATCGACGAGCAGTACTTC
CASSFGTGIDEQYF
>TRBV27|-|-|TRBJ1-6
TGTGCCAGCAGTTTATCACAGGAGGGTTCACCCCTCCACTTT
CASSLSQEGSPLHF
>TRBV5-1|-|-|TRBJ2-7
TGCGCCAGCAGACCCGTCCTAAGCTCCTACGAGCAGTACTTC
CASRPVLSSYEQYF
>TRBV5-1|-|TRBD2|TRBJ2-5
TGCGCCAGGGGTTCTAGCGGGAGCGAAGAGACCCAGTACTTC
CARGSSGSEETQYF
>TRBV19|-|TRBD1|TRBJ2-1
TGTGCCAGTAAAATTTCCCCGGGACAGCACTACAATGAGCAGTTCTTC
CASKISPGQHYNEQFF
>TRBV7-9|-|TRBD2|TRBJ2-7
TGTGCCAGCAGCCCCGTACTAGCGGGAAGGAACGAGCAGTACTTC
CASSPVLAGRNEQYF
>TRBV28|-|TRBD1|TRBJ1-2
TGTGCCAGCAGTTTAAGAGGGGCGGTCGGGGGGACAGTCTATGGCTACACCTTC
CASSLRGAVGGTVYGYTF
>TRBV5-6|-|TRBD1|TRBJ1-2
TGTGCCAGCAGCCCGGGACAGAACTATGGCTACACCTTC
CASSPGQNYGYTF
>TRBV7-6|-|-|TRBJ2-3
TGTGCCAGCAGCCCCTGGATGACTAGCACAGATACGCAGTATTTT
CASSPWMTSTDTQYF
>TRBV9|few|TRBD1|TRBJ1-1
TGTGCCAGCAGCCGACAGGGCCTCACTGAAGCTTTCTTT
CASSRQGLTEAFF
>TRBV5-6|-|TRBD2|TRBJ2-2
TGTGCCAGCAGCTTGGGCGGGACTAGCGTCGGGGAGCTGTTTTTT
CASSLGGTSVGELFF
>TRBV7-2|-|-|TRBJ1-3
TGTGCCAGCAGCGCTAGCCAGGGGCACCAGACCATATATTTT
CASSASQGHQTIYF
>TRBV27|-|-|TRBJ2-5
TGTGCCAGCAGTTTAATGGGGCTGGCAGAGACCCAGTACTTC
CASSLMGLAETQYF